What follows are 19 T cell receptor beta chains derived from one specimen sequenced in a study of shared clonotypes between healthy human individuals. Measured with immunoSEQ multiplex PCR; TCRdb has only the in-frame clones, and not every one. The data show roughly 330,000 clones, 74% seen once. The sample comprised memory CD4+ T cells sorted from blood. Subset here: CD45RA-negative fraction. The receptors shown here come from a man aged 30 to 39 in good health.

This clone has just a few counts. Other DNA sequences within the sample encode an identical CDR3. V usage is TRBV10-3 and J usage is TRBJ1-1; 11 bases line up with TRBD1. Germline loops: CDR1 ENHRY, CDR2 SYGVKD. The V gene end was trimmed by 6 bases and the J gene end by 1 base; junction bases not matched to a gene: 1. This CDR3 spans 14 amino acids. The CDR3 sequence: CAISGTGGNTEAFF. As DNA, the CDR3 is TGTGCCATCAGCGGGACAGGGGGGAACACTGAAGCTTTCTTT.

CDR3 nucleotides: TGTGCATGGGCGGTTTCTAGCACAGATACGCAGTATTTT. The encoded protein is CAWAVSSTDTQYF. The rearrangement links TRBV28 to TRBJ2-3; D not certain. The germline V gene encodes CDR1 MDHEN and CDR2 SYDVKM. The length of the CDR3 is 13 residues.

The J gene is TRBJ2-1, the V gene TRBV7-2; no definite D call. The germline gives CDR1 SGHTA, CDR2 FQGNSA. This CDR3 contains 13 residues. V shed 5 bases and J shed 10 bases, with 15 bases lying between them. The CDR3 nucleotides are TGTGCCAGCAGCGTAAGATCGGAGCAAGAGCAGTTCTTC. Translated: CASSVRSEQEQFF.

The chain joins TRBV6-1 to TRBJ1-1; D gene uncertain. V was clipped by 7 bases and J by 3 bases, with 15 bases between them. Germline V gene data show CDR1 as MNHNS and CDR2 as SASEGT. The CDR3 has 14 residues. The CDR3 loop is CASTPLGSYTEAFF. In DNA, the CDR3 is TGTGCCAGCACCCCCCTGGGAAGCTACACTGAAGCTTTCTTT.

The CDR3 region is CASSFFPEYEQYF. The DNA of the CDR3 is TGTGCCAGCAGCTTCTTCCCGGAGTACGAGCAGTACTTC. The chain has TRBV14 and TRBJ2-7; D unresolved. The CDR3 is 13 amino acids. V was shortened by 5 bases and J by 4 bases, with 12 bases between the two germline ends. Per germline, CDR1 SGHDN and CDR2 FVKESK.

This chain joins TRBV9 and TRBJ1-4; D call uncertain. Germline V gene sequence: CDR1 SGDLS, CDR2 YYNGEE. The CDR3 length is 15 residues. V was trimmed by 3 bases and J by 5 bases, leaving 14 bases between them. The CDR3 loop reads CASSEGASPNEKLFF. In DNA form, the CDR3 reads TGTGCCAGCAGCGAGGGAGCCAGCCCGAATGAAAAACTGTTTTTT.

The chain is built from TRBV28 and TRBJ2-3; TRBD2 matches 13 bases. Germline V gene lookup returns CDR1 MDHEN and CDR2 SYDVKM. Unmatched junction bases numbered 10, after V lost 6 bases and J lost 4 bases. The CDR3 runs to 17 residues. CDR3 DNA sequence: TGTGCCAGCAGACGTCCGGGACTAGCGGGATTAGCAGATACGCAGTATTTT. Its protein is CASRRPGLAGLADTQYF.

This clone appeared a few times. In nucleotides, the CDR3 is TGTGCCAGCGGGGGGGGGACTAGCGCCTTTGAGGAGCAGTACTTC. Protein: CASGGGTSAFEEQYF. The chain joins TRBV6-1 to TRBJ2-7, with 10 nucleotides matching TRBD2. The germline V gene encodes CDR1 MNHNS and CDR2 SASEGT. The CDR3 length is 15 residues. Unmatched junction bases numbered 14, after V lost 8 bases and J lost 7 bases.

This CDR3 is CASSIGARGGQETQYF. In nucleotides, the CDR3 is TGTGCCAGCTCAATCGGGGCCCGGGGTGGCCAAGAGACCCAGTACTTC. The chain carries TRBV18 and TRBJ2-5; D is possibly TRBD1 or TRBD2 (5 bases each). The CDR3 has 16 residues. Trimming removed 5 bases from V and 1 base from J, with 17 bases in between. Germline CDR1 and CDR2: KGHSH and LQKENI.

Details on this clone: A junction boundary mismatches the germline segment, possibly from a read error. This sequence joins TRBV2 and TRBJ2-3, with D possibly being TRBD1 or TRBD2 (5 bases each). Germline V gene data show CDR1 as SNHLY and CDR2 as FYNNEI. CDR3 length equals 16 residues. Written as DNA, the CDR3 is TGTGCCAGCAGTGAAGCGCTTGGGGGATTGGGTGCAACGGTGCCTTTT. Its translation: CASSEALGGLGATVPF.

This sequence joins TRBV6-1 and TRBJ2-1, with 8 bases fitting TRBD2. This CDR3 contains 15 residues. Trimming cost V 3 bases and J 7 bases; bases outside gene matches: 8. Looked up from germline, CDR1 is MNHNS and CDR2 is SASEGT. CDR3 in amino acids: CASSDTGGGFNEQFF. Here the CDR3 DNA reads TGTGCCAGCAGTGACACAGGCGGGGGGTTTAATGAGCAGTTCTTC.

The rearrangement joins TRBV6-5 to TRBJ2-1; 10 nucleotides line up with TRBD2. The V gene's germline CDR1 is MNHEY and CDR2 SVGAGI. Trimming took 6 bases from V and 6 from J; bases not matched to a gene: 5. The CDR3 loop spans 14 amino acids. The CDR3 nucleotides are TGTGCCAGCAGGGTGGGACTAGCGAGCAATGAGCAGTTCTTC. Residues: CASRVGLASNEQFF.

DNA of the CDR3: TGCAGCGGAGGTAGCGGTCTCTACGAGCAGTACTTC. Protein sequence: CSGGSGLYEQYF. The chain has TRBV29-1 and TRBJ2-7, with D maybe TRBD2 (6 bases). With 7 bases removed from V and 3 bases from J, the gap between germline ends came to 13 bases. Germline CDR1 and CDR2: SQVTM and ANQGSEA. The CDR3 runs 12 residues.

V is TRBV7-2 and J is TRBJ2-1; TRBD1 is a possible D gene (6 bases). Per germline, CDR1 SGHTA and CDR2 FQGNSA. The CDR3 length is 13 residues. V was shortened by 5 bases and J by 9 bases, with 14 bases between the two germline ends. As DNA, the CDR3 is TGTGCCAGCAGCCGGCCGGACAGCAGTGAGCAGTTCTTC. Protein: CASSRPDSSEQFF.

The J gene is TRBJ2-5, the V gene TRBV28; maybe TRBD1 (6 bases). Between the trimmed V and J ends, which lost 7 bases and 5 bases, there was a span of 14 bases. This CDR3 is 13 amino acids long. CDR1 and CDR2 from the germline V gene are MDHEN and SYDVKM. Here the CDR3 DNA reads TGTGCCAGCAAACAGGGTGGTATCGAGACCCAGTACTTC. Residues: CASKQGGIETQYF.

The chain links TRBV4-1 to TRBJ2-7; no clear D gene. Trimming cost V 0 bases and J 0 bases, with 9 bases left between them. The germline V gene encodes CDR1 MGHRA and CDR2 YSYEKL. This CDR3 is built from 15 residues. CDR3 DNA: TGCGCCAGCAGCCAAGAGGCTCACAGCTCCTACGAGCAGTACTTC. This sequence encodes CASSQEAHSSYEQYF.

This CDR3 is CASSYGTAPNQPQHF. CDR3 sequence (DNA): TGTGCCAGCAGTTACGGGACGGCCCCCAATCAGCCCCAGCATTTT. The chain carries TRBV6-6 and TRBJ1-5; D possibly corresponds to TRBD1 (5 bases). CDR1 is MNHNY, CDR2 SVGAGI, per germline (reference sequence). The CDR3 is made up of 15 amino acids. V was pared by 2 bases and J by 3 bases, with 11 bases between.

This rearrangement joins TRBV19 to TRBJ1-5; D is ambiguous. The CDR3 loop spans 15 amino acids. Trimming left V 5 bases short and J 9 bases short, with 20 bases between. CDR1 is LNHDA, CDR2 SQIVND, per germline (reference sequence). CDR3 region: CASSGNGRRPWPQHF. The DNA of the CDR3 is TGTGCCAGTAGTGGTAACGGACGAAGGCCTTGGCCCCAGCATTTT. Full variable domain (rest looked up from reference TRBV19 and TRBJ1-5): DGGITQSPKYLFRKEGQNVTLSCEQNLNHDAMYWYRQDPGQGLRLIYYSQIVNDFQKGDIAEGYSVSREKKESFPLTVTSAQKNPTAFYLCASSGNGRRPWPQHFGDGTRLSIL.

The DNA for the CDR3 is TGTGCCACATCCGGGACAGGGCTGGATCAGCCCCAGCATTTT. Translated: CATSGTGLDQPQHF. V is TRBV19 and J is TRBJ1-5, with TRBD1 identical over 9 bases. The germline gives CDR1 LNHDA, CDR2 SQIVND (reference sequence). The junction had 9 bases not matched to a gene; V was cut back by 10 bases and J by 5 bases. This CDR3 is 14 amino acids long.